This TCR beta chain comes out of a study of CD8 T cells in Susac syndrome. At the level of the study: Sequencing included Susac syndrome patients, about 6 of them with active disease and under ten in remission.

An amount of RNA that ranged from roughly 0.45 to 1 ug was reverse transcribed with random hexamers. TCRdb called the immunoSEQ multiplex PCR reads again in MiXCR, with one record for every CDR3 protein. The top ten hold about 0.52% of the sample, which has tens of thousands of distinct CDR3 sequences, just over 90% seen once. J was trimmed by 1 base and V by 9 bases; bases with no gene match: 6. The CDR3 is 14 residues long. Germline CDR1 and CDR2: MNHEY and SVGAGI. In the case of this clonotype: Its specificity is not known.

The CD8+ and CD4+ T cells were isolated magnetically using a negative isolation approach, whereas the TEMRA cells were enriched by FACS. Broader study findings: That the number of individuals in its TCR sequencing and HLA analysis was relatively small was acknowledged by the study. The CD4+ T cell repertoires, which came from Susac syndrome patients, showed no sign of clonal expansion.

This sequence originates from a human donor with Susac syndrome. Material for sequencing was CD4+ T cells from PBMCs. The chain couples TRBV6-5 to TRBJ1-3; 7 bases agree with TRBD1. As DNA, the CDR3 is TGTGCCAGTACAGGGGCCCGTTCTGGAAACACCATATATTTT. Protein: CASTGARSGNTIYF.